A selection of T cell receptor beta chains follows, all from one sample in a study of blood T cell repertoires in COVID-19. The data were produced by immunoSEQ multiplex PCR, yet TCRdb's version contains in-frame clones alone and is incomplete. This repertoire shows over 15,000 clones, 70% to 85% found once; its top ten account for around 5.6%. The material sequenced was peripheral blood. These receptors all stem from a human donor in a cohort sampled during active COVID-19. Each CDR3 is given with its conserved first and last residue. The order of the fields is clone size, D gene, V gene, J gene, CDR3 DNA, CDR3 protein. D genes are given only for firm matches. The listing skips clone size in some rows; elsewhere it reads once, few, many or a size class.

clone_size: -
d_call: -
v_call: TRBV5-1
j_call: TRBJ1-6
cdr3_nt: TGCGCCAGCAGCTTGAGGCAGGCTAATTCACCCCTCCACTTT
cdr3_aa: CASSLRQANSPLHF

clone_size: -
d_call: -
v_call: TRBV6-2/TRBV6-3
j_call: TRBJ1-1
cdr3_nt: TGTGCCAGCAGTACGGACAGTCTGGCTCTTGAAGCTTTCTTT
cdr3_aa: CASSTDSLALEAFF

clone_size: -
d_call: -
v_call: TRBV27
j_call: TRBJ2-2
cdr3_nt: TGTGCCAGCAGTTTACGGCGGGATACCGGGGAGCTGTTTTTT
cdr3_aa: CASSLRRDTGELFF

clone_size: -
d_call: TRBD2
v_call: TRBV6-4
j_call: TRBJ2-1
cdr3_nt: TGTGCCAGCAGTCCGGGACTAGCGGGGAACAATGAGCAGTTCTTC
cdr3_aa: CASSPGLAGNNEQFF

clone_size: -
d_call: -
v_call: TRBV11-2
j_call: TRBJ2-3
cdr3_nt: TGTGCCAGCAGCTTACTATCATATACGCAGTATTTT
cdr3_aa: CASSLLSYTQYF

clone_size: -
d_call: TRBD1
v_call: TRBV4-3
j_call: TRBJ2-6
cdr3_nt: TGCGCCAGCAGCCAACGATTTGGGACAGGGGCTGGGGCCAACGTCCTGACTTTC
cdr3_aa: CASSQRFGTGAGANVLTF

clone_size: -
d_call: -
v_call: TRBV18
j_call: TRBJ1-6
cdr3_nt: TGTGCCAGCTCACCAGACGCACGAGGGTACAATTCACCCCTCCACTTT
cdr3_aa: CASSPDARGYNSPLHF

clone_size: few
d_call: -
v_call: TRBV11-2
j_call: TRBJ1-5
cdr3_nt: TGTGCCAGCAGCCTAATGACGGGATGGCCCCAGCATTTT
cdr3_aa: CASSLMTGWPQHF

clone_size: -
d_call: -
v_call: TRBV24-1
j_call: TRBJ1-4
cdr3_nt: TGCCAGGGGAAACTTAATGAAAAACTGTTTTTT
cdr3_aa: CQGKLNEKLFF

clone_size: few
d_call: TRBD2
v_call: TRBV4-1
j_call: TRBJ2-1
cdr3_nt: TGCGCCAGCAGCCAGTCCCCACTTACAGCGGGAGGGCCTGGCAATGAGCAGTTCTTC
cdr3_aa: CASSQSPLTAGGPGNEQFF

clone_size: -
d_call: TRBD1
v_call: TRBV29-1
j_call: TRBJ1-2
cdr3_nt: TGCAGCGCCCTCCGACAGGGGGCGCTTGGCTACACCTTC
cdr3_aa: CSALRQGALGYTF

clone_size: -
d_call: TRBD1
v_call: TRBV5-5
j_call: TRBJ2-7
cdr3_nt: TGTGCCAGCAGCCTCGACAGGGGAGTACCCTACGAGCAGTACTTC
cdr3_aa: CASSLDRGVPYEQYF

clone_size: -
d_call: -
v_call: TRBV28
j_call: TRBJ1-5
cdr3_nt: TGTGCCAGCAGTTTACTGGGGGGTAATCAGCCCCAGCATTTT
cdr3_aa: CASSLLGGNQPQHF

clone_size: -
d_call: TRBD1
v_call: TRBV19
j_call: TRBJ2-7
cdr3_nt: TGTGCCAGTAAGAGAGACTGGACAGGGCCCTACGAGCAGTACTTC
cdr3_aa: CASKRDWTGPYEQYF

clone_size: -
d_call: -
v_call: TRBV6-1
j_call: TRBJ1-5
cdr3_nt: TGTGCCAGCAGTGATCCCCCCGGGGGGCATGGCAATCAGCCCCAGCATTTT
cdr3_aa: CASSDPPGGHGNQPQHF

clone_size: -
d_call: TRBD1
v_call: TRBV28
j_call: TRBJ2-2
cdr3_nt: TGTGCCAGCAGGACGGGACAGGGTGAGACCGGGGAGCTGTTTTTT
cdr3_aa: CASRTGQGETGELFF

clone_size: -
d_call: TRBD2
v_call: TRBV4-3
j_call: TRBJ2-5
cdr3_nt: TGCGCCAGCAGCCAAGAGATTTTAGCGGGGGCTGGGGGGGAAGAGACCCAGTACTTC
cdr3_aa: CASSQEILAGAGGEETQYF

clone_size: few
d_call: TRBD1
v_call: TRBV6-1
j_call: TRBJ2-2
cdr3_nt: TGTGCCAGCAGTGAAGGTCCGGGACAGGGGACCGGGGAGCTGTTTTTT
cdr3_aa: CASSEGPGQGTGELFF

clone_size: -
d_call: TRBD2
v_call: TRBV28
j_call: TRBJ2-1
cdr3_nt: TGTGCCAGCAGTTTGTCCCCTTCAGCGGGGTCCACTGTATATTCCTACAATGAGCAGTTCTTC
cdr3_aa: CASSLSPSAGSTVYSYNEQFF

clone_size: -
d_call: TRBD2
v_call: TRBV2
j_call: TRBJ2-5
cdr3_nt: TGTGCCAGCAGTGAGAGGCTAGCGGGAGGGTCGACCCAGTACTTC
cdr3_aa: CASSERLAGGSTQYF

clone_size: -
d_call: -
v_call: TRBV18
j_call: TRBJ2-7
cdr3_nt: TGTGCCAGCTCACCACCTGCTACAGACCACGAGCAGTACTTC
cdr3_aa: CASSPPATDHEQYF

clone_size: -
d_call: TRBD1
v_call: TRBV10-3
j_call: TRBJ1-4
cdr3_nt: TGTGCCATCAGTGAGTCGATAACGGGACAGGGAATATTACTCGAAAAACTGTTTTTT
cdr3_aa: CAISESITGQGILLEKLFF

clone_size: -
d_call: -
v_call: TRBV10-3
j_call: TRBJ2-7
cdr3_nt: TGTGCCATCAGTCCGGACAGATACGAGCAGTACTTC
cdr3_aa: CAISPDRYEQYF

clone_size: -
d_call: -
v_call: TRBV2
j_call: TRBJ1-6
cdr3_nt: TGTGCCAGCAGTGATAGCCATTCACCCCTCCACTTT
cdr3_aa: CASSDSHSPLHF

clone_size: -
d_call: TRBD2
v_call: TRBV3-1/TRBV3-2
j_call: TRBJ2-7
cdr3_nt: TGTGCCAGCAGCCCCTCCACGGGAGGTTACGAGCAGTACTTC
cdr3_aa: CASSPSTGGYEQYF

clone_size: -
d_call: TRBD2
v_call: TRBV9
j_call: TRBJ2-7
cdr3_nt: TGTGCCAGCTCTCCAACCGGGACTAGCGGGCGTCTCTCCTACGAGCAGTACTTC
cdr3_aa: CASSPTGTSGRLSYEQYF

clone_size: -
d_call: TRBD2
v_call: TRBV28
j_call: TRBJ2-3
cdr3_nt: TGTGCCACCACCAAAACTAGCGAAGGCACAGATACGCAGTATTTT
cdr3_aa: CATTKTSEGTDTQYF

clone_size: few
d_call: -
v_call: TRBV4-3
j_call: TRBJ1-6
cdr3_nt: TGCGCCAGCAGCCAGGTCATGGGGGGTAGGGGTTCACCCCTCCACTTT
cdr3_aa: CASSQVMGGRGSPLHF

clone_size: -
d_call: -
v_call: TRBV10-3
j_call: TRBJ2-7
cdr3_nt: TGTGCCATCAGTGAGTCAGGGGCCGTATACGAGCAGTACTTC
cdr3_aa: CAISESGAVYEQYF

clone_size: -
d_call: TRBD1
v_call: TRBV11-2
j_call: TRBJ2-7
cdr3_nt: TGTGCCAGCAGCTTTGGGACAGGGGGCAACGAGCAGTACTTC
cdr3_aa: CASSFGTGGNEQYF

clone_size: -
d_call: TRBD2
v_call: TRBV30
j_call: TRBJ2-5
cdr3_nt: TGTGCCTGGAGTGGGCTAGCGGGAGCTATAGAGACCCAGTACTTC
cdr3_aa: CAWSGLAGAIETQYF

clone_size: -
d_call: -
v_call: TRBV6-5
j_call: TRBJ2-1
cdr3_nt: TGTGCCAGCAGTTACCGCGGGAATGAGCAGTTCTTC
cdr3_aa: CASSYRGNEQFF

clone_size: -
d_call: TRBD1
v_call: TRBV7-8
j_call: TRBJ1-5
cdr3_nt: TGTGCCAGCAGCTTAGGACAGGGAAGCAATCAGCCCCAGCATTTT
cdr3_aa: CASSLGQGSNQPQHF

clone_size: -
d_call: -
v_call: TRBV29-1
j_call: TRBJ2-2
cdr3_nt: TGCAGCGCCCTGGACAGCCAAGCTTGGGGCGGGGAGCTGTTTTTT
cdr3_aa: CSALDSQAWGGELFF

clone_size: -
d_call: TRBD2
v_call: TRBV5-1
j_call: TRBJ2-1
cdr3_nt: TGCGCCAGCAGCTTCCGGTTAGCGGGAGATGAGCAGTTCTTC
cdr3_aa: CASSFRLAGDEQFF

clone_size: -
d_call: TRBD2
v_call: TRBV6-4
j_call: TRBJ2-2
cdr3_nt: TGTGCCAGCAGTGAATACGGGGGGGACACCGGGGAGCTGTTTTTT
cdr3_aa: CASSEYGGDTGELFF

clone_size: -
d_call: TRBD1
v_call: TRBV2
j_call: TRBJ1-2
cdr3_nt: TGTGCCAGCTCCAGGGGGCGCGACTATGGCTACACCTTC
cdr3_aa: CASSRGRDYGYTF

clone_size: -
d_call: TRBD1
v_call: TRBV28
j_call: TRBJ2-2
cdr3_nt: TGTGCCAGCAGTTCGGGACAGGGGAACACCGGGGAGCTGTTTTTT
cdr3_aa: CASSSGQGNTGELFF

clone_size: -
d_call: TRBD1
v_call: TRBV6-6
j_call: TRBJ1-2
cdr3_nt: TGTGCCAGCACATTTACGGGACAGGGAAGCTCTGGCTACACCTTC
cdr3_aa: CASTFTGQGSSGYTF

clone_size: -
d_call: -
v_call: TRBV3-1/TRBV3-2
j_call: TRBJ1-2
cdr3_nt: TGTGCCAGCAGCCCGTCCGGAGCTAACTATGGCTACACCTTC
cdr3_aa: CASSPSGANYGYTF

clone_size: -
d_call: -
v_call: TRBV24-1
j_call: TRBJ1-1
cdr3_nt: TGTGCCACCAGTGATGGCGGGACGATTGAAGCTTTCTTT
cdr3_aa: CATSDGGTIEAFF

clone_size: -
d_call: -
v_call: TRBV7-2
j_call: TRBJ2-2
cdr3_nt: TGTGCCAGCAGCTTAGTAGGAGTATCGAACACCGGGGAGCTGTTTTTT
cdr3_aa: CASSLVGVSNTGELFF

clone_size: -
d_call: TRBD1
v_call: TRBV28
j_call: TRBJ1-2
cdr3_nt: TGTGCCAGCAACACCGGACAGGGCGGCTATGGCTACACCTTC
cdr3_aa: CASNTGQGGYGYTF

clone_size: -
d_call: -
v_call: TRBV7-2
j_call: TRBJ1-3
cdr3_nt: TGTGCCAGCAGCACCACCGGGGGAAACACCATATATTTT
cdr3_aa: CASSTTGGNTIYF

clone_size: few
d_call: -
v_call: TRBV4-1
j_call: TRBJ2-1
cdr3_nt: TGCGCCAGCAGCCAACTGGACATCATCTCCTACAATGAGCAGTTCTTC
cdr3_aa: CASSQLDIISYNEQFF

clone_size: -
d_call: -
v_call: TRBV6-1
j_call: TRBJ2-7
cdr3_nt: TGTGCCAGCAGTGACCCAGGTTCCTACGAGCAGTACTTC
cdr3_aa: CASSDPGSYEQYF

clone_size: -
d_call: -
v_call: TRBV12-5
j_call: TRBJ1-6
cdr3_nt: TGTGCTAGTGGGCTCTCAGGGTATTCACCCCTCCACTTT
cdr3_aa: CASGLSGYSPLHF

clone_size: -
d_call: -
v_call: TRBV3-1/TRBV3-2
j_call: TRBJ2-7
cdr3_nt: TGTGCCAGCAGCCAAGGTCTCTACGAGCAGTACTTC
cdr3_aa: CASSQGLYEQYF

clone_size: -
d_call: TRBD1
v_call: TRBV7-8
j_call: TRBJ2-5
cdr3_nt: TGTGCCAGCAGCTTAGGTTTGACAGGGCTGGAGACCCAGTACTTC
cdr3_aa: CASSLGLTGLETQYF

clone_size: few
d_call: TRBD1
v_call: TRBV7-9
j_call: TRBJ1-2
cdr3_nt: TGTGCCAGCAGTCCAACAGGGGACGCTGGCTACACCTTC
cdr3_aa: CASSPTGDAGYTF

clone_size: -
d_call: TRBD1
v_call: TRBV19
j_call: TRBJ1-2
cdr3_nt: TGTGCCAGTAGTCGGGACAGGTCCGGTAACTATGGCTACACCTTC
cdr3_aa: CASSRDRSGNYGYTF

clone_size: -
d_call: -
v_call: TRBV6-5
j_call: TRBJ1-1
cdr3_nt: TGTGCCAGCAGTAGACAGGAGCTGAACACTGAAGCTTTCTTT
cdr3_aa: CASSRQELNTEAFF

clone_size: few
d_call: -
v_call: TRBV7-9
j_call: TRBJ1-2
cdr3_nt: TGTGCCAGCAGCCCGAGACAGGATCTCTATGGCTACACCTTC
cdr3_aa: CASSPRQDLYGYTF

clone_size: -
d_call: -
v_call: TRBV7-2
j_call: TRBJ2-1
cdr3_nt: TGTGCCAGCAGCTTAGCACGGACTCGCCTCGGGAATGAGCAGTTCTTC
cdr3_aa: CASSLARTRLGNEQFF

clone_size: medium-sized
d_call: TRBD1
v_call: TRBV25-1
j_call: TRBJ2-2
cdr3_nt: TGTGCCAGCAGTGGGACAGGGGACACCGGGGAGCTGTTTTTT
cdr3_aa: CASSGTGDTGELFF

clone_size: medium-sized
d_call: -
v_call: TRBV21-1
j_call: TRBJ2-7
cdr3_nt: TGTGCCAGCAGCAATGATGGCCAGACTTACGAGCAGTACTTC
cdr3_aa: CASSNDGQTYEQYF

clone_size: -
d_call: TRBD1
v_call: TRBV15
j_call: TRBJ1-1
cdr3_nt: TGTGCCACCAGCAGGACAGGGGCTAATGAAGCTTTCTTT
cdr3_aa: CATSRTGANEAFF

clone_size: -
d_call: TRBD1
v_call: TRBV28
j_call: TRBJ2-7
cdr3_nt: TGTGCCAGCAGCTCCCTCAGTCCGGGACAGGGCGGCGAGCAGTACTTC
cdr3_aa: CASSSLSPGQGGEQYF

clone_size: -
d_call: TRBD2
v_call: TRBV4-2
j_call: TRBJ2-1
cdr3_nt: TGTGCCAGCAGCCAAGATGAGGGGACTATCAATGAGCAGTTCTTC
cdr3_aa: CASSQDEGTINEQFF

clone_size: -
d_call: -
v_call: TRBV6-5
j_call: TRBJ1-1
cdr3_nt: TGTGCCAGCACCTCCACCGCGGGCTACACTGAAGCTTTCTTT
cdr3_aa: CASTSTAGYTEAFF